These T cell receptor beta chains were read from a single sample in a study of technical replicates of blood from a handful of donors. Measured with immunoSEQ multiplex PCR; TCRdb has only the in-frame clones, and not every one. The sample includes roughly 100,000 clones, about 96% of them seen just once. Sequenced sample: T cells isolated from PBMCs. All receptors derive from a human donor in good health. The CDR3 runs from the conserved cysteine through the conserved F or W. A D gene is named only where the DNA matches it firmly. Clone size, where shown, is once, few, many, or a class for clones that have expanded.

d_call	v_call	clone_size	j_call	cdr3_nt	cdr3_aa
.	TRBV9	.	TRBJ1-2	TGTGCCAGCAGCGCGGGGAGCTTCGACTATGGCTACACCTTC	CASSAGSFDYGYTF
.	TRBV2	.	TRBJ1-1	TGTGCCAGCCAAGGGGGTGAGGTGAACACTGAAGCTTTCTTT	CASQGGEVNTEAFF
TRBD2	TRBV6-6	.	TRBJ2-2	TGTGCCAGCAGTCCCCCCGGGAGGGCCGACAACGGGGAGCTGTTTTTT	CASSPPGRADNGELFF
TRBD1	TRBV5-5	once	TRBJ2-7	TGTGCCAGCAGCCCCGGGACAGGGGAATCCTACGAGCAGTACTTC	CASSPGTGESYEQYF
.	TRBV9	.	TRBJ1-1	TGTGCCAGCAGCGTAGACTCGGTGAACACTGAAGCTTTCTTT	CASSVDSVNTEAFF
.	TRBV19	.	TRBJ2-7	TGTGCCAGTAGTATCAATTGGGGCCCCTACGAGCAGTACTTC	CASSINWGPYEQYF
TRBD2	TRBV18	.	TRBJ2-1	TGTGCCAGCTTAAGGGGGAGCGGGAGCCCAACCTACAATGAGCAGTTCTTC	CASLRGSGSPTYNEQFF
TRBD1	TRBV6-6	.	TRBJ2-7	TGTGCCAGCAGCCACCCCGGGACAGGCCCCTACGAGCAGTACTTC	CASSHPGTGPYEQYF
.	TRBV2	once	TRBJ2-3	TGTGCCAGCAGGGGACTCCTGGGGGCAGATACGCAGTATTTT	CASRGLLGADTQYF
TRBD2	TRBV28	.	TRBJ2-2	TGTGCCAGCAGTTCAAGACTCCTGCCGGGGGGGACCGGGGAGCTGTTTTTT	CASSSRLLPGGTGELFF
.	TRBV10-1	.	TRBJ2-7	TGCGCCAGCAGTGAGTCTCAGGCTCGGCAGGCCTACGAGCAGTACTTC	CASSESQARQAYEQYF
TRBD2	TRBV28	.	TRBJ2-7	TGTGCCAGCAGTTCACTGACTAGCGGGGGATGGTTGCAGTACTTC	CASSSLTSGGWLQYF
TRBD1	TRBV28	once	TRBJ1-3	TGTGCCAGCAGCTCGGGACAGGCACGGAACACCATATATTTT	CASSSGQARNTIYF
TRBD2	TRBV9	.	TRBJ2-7	TGTGCCAGCAGCGCCCAGGGAGGGTATGGGGGCGAGCAGTACTTC	CASSAQGGYGGEQYF
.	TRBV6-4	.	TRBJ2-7	TGTGCCAGCAGTGACTCGAGGGACAAGTTTTCCTACGAGCAGTACTTC	CASSDSRDKFSYEQYF
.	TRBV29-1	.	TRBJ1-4	TGCAGCGTTGCGAAAGGGACAATAAATGAAAAACTGTTTTTT	CSVAKGTINEKLFF
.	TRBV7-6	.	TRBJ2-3	TGTGCCAGCAGCCTATGCGCCGGGACTTCTCCTGCCACAGATACGCAGTATTTT	CASSLCAGTSPATDTQYF
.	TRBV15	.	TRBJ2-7	TGTGCCACCAGCAGAGTCATGAGTGCCTACGAGCAGTACTTC	CATSRVMSAYEQYF
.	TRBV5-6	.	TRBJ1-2	TGTGCCAGCAGTCCCAGGGAAAGCTCAAACTATGGCTACACCTTC	CASSPRESSNYGYTF
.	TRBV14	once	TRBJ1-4	TGTGCCAGCAGACAGGGTCCTAATGAAAAACTGTTTTTT	CASRQGPNEKLFF
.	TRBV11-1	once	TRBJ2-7	TGTGCCAGCACCCCTGGGCCGGCCTACGAGCAGTACTTC	CASTPGPAYEQYF
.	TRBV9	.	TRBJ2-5	TGTGCCAGCGGCGGGGCCGAAGAGACCCAGTACTTC	CASGGAEETQYF
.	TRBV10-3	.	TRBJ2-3	TGTGCCATCAGGATCTTTGGCAGCACAGATACGCAGTATTTT	CAIRIFGSTDTQYF
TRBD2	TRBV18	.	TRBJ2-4	TGTGCCAGCTCACCACCGTCAGCAGCGGGAGTCCTTAACATTCAGTACTTC	CASSPPSAAGVLNIQYF
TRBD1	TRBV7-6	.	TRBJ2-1	TGTGCCAGCAGCCTATACACAGGGGACGAGCAGTTCTTC	CASSLYTGDEQFF
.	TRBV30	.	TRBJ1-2	TGTGCCTGGAGTCCTTATGGCTACACCTTC	CAWSPYGYTF
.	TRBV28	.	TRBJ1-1	TGTGCCAGCAGTTTGTTTGGGAGCACTGAAGCTTTCTTT	CASSLFGSTEAFF
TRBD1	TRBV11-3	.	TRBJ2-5	TGTGCCAGCAGCTTAGAGGGACAGGGCCAAGAGACCCAGTACTTC	CASSLEGQGQETQYF
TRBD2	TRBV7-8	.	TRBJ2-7	TGTGCCAGCAGCCCCCTAGCGGGAGTGAATTACGAGCAGTACTTC	CASSPLAGVNYEQYF
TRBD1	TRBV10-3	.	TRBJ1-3	TGTGCCATCAGCCCCGGGACAGGGAGAGGAAACACCATATATTTT	CAISPGTGRGNTIYF
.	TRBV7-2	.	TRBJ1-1	TGTGCCAGCAGCTTACAGGGCCAAAACACTGAAGCTTTCTTT	CASSLQGQNTEAFF
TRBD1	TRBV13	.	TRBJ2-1	TGTGCCAGCAGCTTGTGGACAGGGGGCCACAATGAGCAGTTCTTC	CASSLWTGGHNEQFF
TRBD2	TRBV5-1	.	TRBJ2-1	TGCGCCAGCAGCGTTGGACTAGCGGGAGGGCTCAATGAGCAGTTCTTC	CASSVGLAGGLNEQFF
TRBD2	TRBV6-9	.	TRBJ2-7	TGTGCCAGCAGTTATTTGAATAGCGGGCCAGAGCCGATCTACGAGCAGTACTTC	CASSYLNSGPEPIYEQYF
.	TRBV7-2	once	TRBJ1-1	TGTGCCAGCAGCGCTTGGGGACATCCTGAAGCTTTCTTT	CASSAWGHPEAFF
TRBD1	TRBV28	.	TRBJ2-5	TGTGCCAGCAGACCAGGACAGGGCAATCAAGAGACCCAGTACTTC	CASRPGQGNQETQYF
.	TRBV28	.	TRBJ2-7	TGTGCCAGCAGTCTCGTCTACGAGCAGTACTTC	CASSLVYEQYF
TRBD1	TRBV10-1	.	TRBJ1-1	TGCGCCAGCAGTCCGACAGGGGTGAACACTGAAGCTTTCTTT	CASSPTGVNTEAFF
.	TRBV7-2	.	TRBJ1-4	TGTGCCAGCGGCAGGTCTCCGGGAGCTGAAAAACTGTTTTTT	CASGRSPGAEKLFF
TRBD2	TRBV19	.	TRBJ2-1	TGTGCCAGTAGTATCCCCGGACTAGCGGGATATTATGAGCAGTTCTTC	CASSIPGLAGYYEQFF
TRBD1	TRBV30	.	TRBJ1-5	TGTGCCTGGAGTGGCTACGACAGGGGTGATTATCAGCCCCAGCATTTT	CAWSGYDRGDYQPQHF
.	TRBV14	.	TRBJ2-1	TGTGCCAGCAGCCCCTGGGGTCGGACTAAAGACAATGAGCAGTTCTTC	CASSPWGRTKDNEQFF
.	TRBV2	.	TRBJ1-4	TGTGCCAGCAGTGAATGGGAGGTCTCGGTGTTTTTT	CASSEWEVSVFF
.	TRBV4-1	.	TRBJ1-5	TGCGCCAGCAGCCTCGTCTGGCTGTATAGCAATCAGCCCCAGCATTTT	CASSLVWLYSNQPQHF
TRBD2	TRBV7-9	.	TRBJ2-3	TGTGCCAGCAGCCAGAGACTAGCGGGAAGAGATACGCAGTATTTT	CASSQRLAGRDTQYF
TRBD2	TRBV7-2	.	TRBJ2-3	TGTGCCAGCAGCTTAGGGCTAGCGGGCTACACAGATACGCAGTATTTT	CASSLGLAGYTDTQYF
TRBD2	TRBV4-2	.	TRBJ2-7	TGTGCCAGCAGCCAAGAGGCTAGCGGGAGTGGCGAGCAGTACTTC	CASSQEASGSGEQYF
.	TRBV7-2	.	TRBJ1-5	TGTGCCAGCAGCTTTAAGTTACAATCCAATCAGCCCCAGCATTTT	CASSFKLQSNQPQHF
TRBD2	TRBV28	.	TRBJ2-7	TGTGCCAGCAGTTTTATTGGGGGAGGGGAGCAGTACTTC	CASSFIGGGEQYF
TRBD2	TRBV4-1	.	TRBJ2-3	TGCGCCAGCAGCCAAACGACTAGCGGGAGGGGGGATACGCAGTATTTT	CASSQTTSGRGDTQYF
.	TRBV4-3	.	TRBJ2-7	TGCGCCAGCAGCCAAGAACTAGCATACTACGAGCAGTACTTC	CASSQELAYYEQYF
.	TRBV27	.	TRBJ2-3	TGTGCCAGCAGCCCCCGCTCTATTCCTAGCACAGATACGCAGTATTTT	CASSPRSIPSTDTQYF
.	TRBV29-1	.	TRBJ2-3	TGCAGCGTTGAAGATTTTATCGGCACAGATACGCAGTATTTT	CSVEDFIGTDTQYF
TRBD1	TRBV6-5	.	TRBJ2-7	TGTGCCAGCAGTTCCTCCGGGACAGGGAACTACGAGCAGTACTTC	CASSSSGTGNYEQYF
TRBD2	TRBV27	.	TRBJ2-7	TGTGCCAGCAGCCCAGAGCGGGACTACTCCTACGAGCAGTACTTC	CASSPERDYSYEQYF